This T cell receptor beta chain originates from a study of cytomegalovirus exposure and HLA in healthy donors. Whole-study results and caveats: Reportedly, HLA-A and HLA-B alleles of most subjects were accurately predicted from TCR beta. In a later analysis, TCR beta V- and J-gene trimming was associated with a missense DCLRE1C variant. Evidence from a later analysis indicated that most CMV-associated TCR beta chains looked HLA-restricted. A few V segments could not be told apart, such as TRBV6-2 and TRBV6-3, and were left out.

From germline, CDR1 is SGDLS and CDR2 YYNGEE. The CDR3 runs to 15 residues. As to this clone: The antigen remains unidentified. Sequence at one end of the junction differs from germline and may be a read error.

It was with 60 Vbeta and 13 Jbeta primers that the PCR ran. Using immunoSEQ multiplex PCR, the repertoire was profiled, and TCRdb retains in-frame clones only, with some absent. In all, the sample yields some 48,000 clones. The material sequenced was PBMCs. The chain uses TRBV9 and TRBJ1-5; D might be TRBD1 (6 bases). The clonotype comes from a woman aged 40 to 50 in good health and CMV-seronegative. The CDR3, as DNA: TGTGCCAGCAGCGTAGACGGGGGGGGCAATCAGCACCAGCATTTT. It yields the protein CASSVDGGGNQHQHF. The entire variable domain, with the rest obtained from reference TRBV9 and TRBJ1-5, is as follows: DSGVTQTPKHLITATGQRVTLRCSPRSGDLSVYWYQQSLDQGLQFLIQYYNGEERAKGNILERFSAQQFPDLHSELNLSSLELGDSALYFCASSVDGGGNQHQHFGDGTRLSIL.